The 31 T cell receptor beta chains presented below share a single source sample, sequenced in a study of T cell repertoires in cytomegalovirus infection. TCRdb re-analysed the reads in MiXCR, keeping a single row per CDR3 protein. The sample has hundreds of thousands of distinct CDR3 sequences, roughly a third seen once; the top ten hold about 17%. What these receptors recognize is not known. The material was cultured PBMCs, obtained from culture after CMV antigen stimulation. These receptors all come from a human donor in good health (CMV status not recorded). Some clones in this sample may be carry-over from other donors' samples.

This sequence joins TRBV7-9 and TRBJ2-2; D may be TRBD2 (6 bases). Germline CDR1 is SEHNR and CDR2 is FQNEAQ (reference sequence). The CDR3 length is 18 residues. Trimming took 5 bases from V and 1 from J, leaving 20 bases between them. CDR3 nucleotide sequence: TGTGCCAGCAGCCGACTAGAGGGGAGGACCTGGAACACCGGGGAGCTGTTTTTT. Translating gives CASSRLEGRTWNTGELFF.

This clonotype has just one count. This rearrangement joins TRBV4-3 to TRBJ2-5; the match to TRBD1 covers 7 bases. V trimming: 4 bases; J trimming: 3 bases; junction bases outside the gene matches: 5. CDR1 is LGHNA, CDR2 YSLEER, per germline. This CDR3 is 14 amino acids long. The DNA for the CDR3 is TGCGCCAGCAGCCCCGGGACAGTTAAAGAGACCCAGTACTTC. This translates into CASSPGTVKETQYF.

This chain connects TRBV11-2 to TRBJ2-3; tentatively, D is TRBD2 (6 bases). V shed 5 bases and J shed 0 bases, with 9 bases lying between them. Per germline, CDR1 SGHAT and CDR2 FQNNGV. There are 14 residues in the CDR3. The DNA of the CDR3 is TGTGCCAGCAGCGCCCGGGAGAGCACAGATACGCAGTATTTT. Protein: CASSARESTDTQYF. Full variable domain (missing parts from reference TRBV11-2 and TRBJ2-3): EAGVAQSPRYKIIEKRQSVAFWCNPISGHATLYWYQQILGQGPKLLIQFQNNGVVDDSQLPKDRFSAERLKGVDSTLKIQPAKLEDSAVYLCASSARESTDTQYFGPGTRLTVL.

This clonotype was counted only a few times. The V gene is TRBV4-1, the J gene TRBJ2-3, with a possible D match to TRBD2 (6 bases). CDR1 and CDR2 from the germline V gene are MGHRA and YSYEKL. Trimming removed 2 bases at V and 1 base at J, with 16 bases between. The CDR3 is 17 residues long. This chain's CDR3 is CASSQSNQGGGTDTQYF. The CDR3 coding sequence is TGCGCCAGCAGCCAATCGAACCAAGGCGGGGGCACAGATACGCAGTATTTT.

This clonotype was detected only a few times. The rearrangement uses TRBV14 and TRBJ2-7; D perhaps matches TRBD2 (6 bases). This CDR3 region has 16 residues. The germline V and J ends were trimmed by 5 bases and 0 bases, with 17 bases remaining between them. Germline CDR1 is SGHDN and CDR2 is FVKESK. The CDR3 spells CASSGKTWDFSYEQYF. CDR3 DNA: TGTGCCAGCAGCGGAAAGACGTGGGACTTCTCCTACGAGCAGTACTTC.

The J gene is TRBJ2-3, the V gene TRBV5-4; TRBD2 matches at 13 bases. The CDR3 is made up of 15 amino acids. CDR1 is SGHNT, CDR2 YYREEE, per germline (reference sequence). The junction had 4 bases not matched to a gene; V was cut back by 4 bases and J by 5 bases. Written as DNA, the CDR3 is TGTGCCAGCAGCCACTGGACTAGCGGGGGAGATACGCAGTATTTT. It codes for CASSHWTSGGDTQYF.

The V and J genes are TRBV28 and TRBJ2-6; TRBD2 aligns across 11 bases. Germline V gene sequence: CDR1 MDHEN, CDR2 SYDVKM. J was trimmed by 1 base and V by 8 bases; bases with no gene match: 4. The CDR3 covers 16 residues. The CDR3 protein is CASRIAGGSGANVLTF. As DNA, the CDR3 is TGTGCCAGCCGAATAGCGGGAGGGTCTGGGGCCAACGTCCTGACTTTC. The whole variable domain, filled in from reference TRBV28 and TRBJ2-6, reads DVKVTQSSRYLVKRTGEKVFLECVQDMDHENMFWYRQDPGLGLRLIYFSYDVKMKEKGDIPEGYSVSREKKERFSLILESASTNQTSMYLCASRIAGGSGANVLTFGAGSRLTVL.

The CDR3 is CAISESKKQDSEQYF. The CDR3 nucleotides are TGTGCCATCAGTGAGTCGAAGAAACAAGACAGCGAGCAGTACTTC. The chain recombines TRBV10-3 with TRBJ2-7; weak D call: TRBD1 (5 bases). Trimming pared 0 bases from V and 6 bases from J, leaving 15 bases between. The CDR3 extends over 15 amino acids. Germline loops: CDR1 ENHRY, CDR2 SYGVKD.

This clonotype showed up just a few times. V and J are TRBV7-8 and TRBJ1-5; unclear D gene. Germline CDR1 is SGHVS and CDR2 is FQNEAQ. The CDR3 extends over 14 amino acids. V lost 1 base to trimming and J lost 6 bases, with 10 bases between them. The CDR3 loop is CASSLVSRGQPQHF. For the CDR3, the DNA is TGTGCCAGCAGCTTAGTGTCACGGGGTCAGCCCCAGCATTTT.

This clonotype appeared a few times. The gene calls are TRBV2 and TRBJ1-5; the match to TRBD1 covers 9 bases. V shed 4 bases and J 5 bases; nucleotides not matched to a gene: 9. The CDR3 covers 16 residues. Germline values: CDR1 SNHLY, CDR2 FYNNEI. For the CDR3, the DNA is TGTGCCAGCAGTGGAAAACAGGGGGCGAGGGATCAGCCCCAGCATTTT. Its translation: CASSGKQGARDQPQHF.

The rearrangement uses TRBV7-2 and TRBJ1-2; D call uncertain. V was trimmed by 5 bases and J by 2 bases, leaving 18 bases between them. The germline gives CDR1 SGHTA, CDR2 FQGNSA. The CDR3 is made up of 16 amino acids. The CDR3 protein is CASSLGPTWQNYGYTF. In nucleotides, the CDR3 is TGTGCCAGCAGCCTAGGTCCGACATGGCAAAACTATGGCTACACCTTC.

This clonotype was seen just once. J is TRBJ2-1 and V is TRBV6-6; 7 nucleotides align to TRBD2. The CDR3 sequence is 15 residues long. Germline-derived CDR1 and CDR2 are MNHNY and SVGAGI (reference sequence). Trimming removed 7 bases from V and 6 bases from J; junction bases left unmatched: 12. The CDR3 DNA sequence: TGTGCCAGCAATGGTGCGGGAGAGCGTGCCAATGAGCAGTTCTTC. It yields the protein CASNGAGERANEQFF.

The genes are TRBV10-3 and TRBJ1-3, with D possibly being TRBD1 (6 bases). This CDR3 comprises 14 residues. Trimming pared 3 bases from V and 4 bases from J, leaving 10 bases between. Germline V gene sequence: CDR1 ENHRY, CDR2 SYGVKD. CDR3 sequence reads: CAISEQGSGNTIYF. CDR3 coding DNA: TGTGCCATCAGTGAACAGGGATCCGGAAACACCATATATTTT.

The J gene is TRBJ2-7, the V gene TRBV29-1, with 8 bases aligning to TRBD1. Germline V lookup: CDR1 SQVTM, CDR2 ANQGSEA. V shed 6 bases, J shed 2 bases, and the junction held 12 bases outside the gene matches. The CDR3 contains 15 residues. Written as DNA, the CDR3 is TGCAGCGTCAGGGTCAGGGGGCCTCCTACCTACGAGCAGTACTTC. Translated: CSVRVRGPPTYEQYF.

This clonotype was found a few times. This rearrangement joins TRBV6-2 or TRBV6-3 to TRBJ1-2, with D tentatively TRBD1 (5 bases). Germline lookup yields CDR1 MNHEY and CDR2 SVGEGT. The CDR3 runs 16 residues. Trimming cost V 2 bases and J 7 bases, with 20 bases left between them. Written as DNA, the CDR3 is TGTGCCAGCAGTTACGGCGGAGGGGCGGCGTTTGGTGGCTACACCTTC. Its protein is CASSYGGGAAFGGYTF.

This chain connects TRBV7-2 to TRBJ2-7; D ambiguous. Trimming removed 3 bases at V and 4 bases at J, with 10 bases between. CDR1 is SGHTA, CDR2 FQGNSA, per germline. This CDR3 has 13 amino acids. In nucleotides, the CDR3 is TGTGCCAGCAGCTTTACAGCGCGGTACGAGCAGTACGTC. Protein sequence: CASSFTARYEQYV.

V is TRBV28 and J is TRBJ1-5; maybe TRBD1 (5 bases). V was clipped by 8 bases and J by 6 bases, with 17 bases between them. The length of the CDR3 is 14 residues. Germline V gene lookup returns CDR1 MDHEN and CDR2 SYDVKM. The DNA for the CDR3 is TGTGCCAGCGCCGGGGCGGATCCGGTTCAGCCCCAGCATTTT. As protein: CASAGADPVQPQHF.

In its sample, this clonotype was seen many times. The V gene is TRBV7-2, the J gene TRBJ1-3; 8 bases map to TRBD1. Germline V CDR1 and CDR2: SGHTA, FQGNSA. V was clipped by 4 bases and J by 2 bases; unmatched bases: 7. The CDR3 has 16 amino acids. CDR3 loop: CASSSDRARAGNTIYF. The CDR3 DNA reads as TGTGCCAGCAGCTCGGACAGGGCCCGAGCTGGAAACACCATATATTTT.

The J gene is TRBJ2-1, the V gene TRBV28; D unclear. This CDR3 spans 13 amino acids. The germline CDR1 and CDR2 sequences are MDHEN and SYDVKM. V was clipped by 1 base and J by 7 bases, with 8 bases between them. CDR3 in amino acids: CASSLLSGNEQFF. Here the CDR3 DNA reads TGTGCCAGCAGTTTATTATCCGGGAATGAGCAGTTCTTC.

This clonotype was observed many times. The CDR3 here is CASSQDFPSMNTEAFF. The DNA of the CDR3 is TGCGCCAGCAGCCAAGATTTCCCTTCTATGAACACTGAAGCTTTCTTT. The V call is TRBV4-3, the J call TRBJ1-1, with unresolved D. CDR3 length: 16 amino acids. Germline CDR1 reads LGHNA; CDR2 reads YSLEER. The V end was cut by 0 bases, the J end by 0 bases, with 11 bases between.

On this clonotype: An end of the junction differs from the germline gene, which may be a read error. The chain combines TRBV7-2 with TRBJ1-5, with D tentatively TRBD1 (5 bases). The germline CDR1 and CDR2 sequences are SGHTA and FQGNSA. This CDR3 has 15 amino acids. Here the CDR3 DNA reads TGTGCCAGCAGCCCGGGGGGGGGGGATAATCGGCCCCAGCATTTT. It is translated as CASSPGGGDNRPQHF.

This clonotype was picked up a small number of times. The chain carries TRBV30 and TRBJ2-1; D gene uncertain. This CDR3 is 11 amino acids long. V lost 5 bases and J 4 bases, leaving 6 bases between the germline ends. Per the germline V gene, CDR1 is GTSNPN and CDR2 is SVGIG (reference sequence). The CDR3 DNA sequence: TGTGCCTGGGTCTTGTACAATGAGCAGTTCTTC. It specifies CAWVLYNEQFF.

The chain links TRBV7-2 to TRBJ2-5; a weak D match, TRBD1 (6 bases). There are 14 residues in the CDR3. CDR1 and CDR2 (germline): SGHTA, FQGNSA. V was clipped by 5 bases and J by 2 bases, with 12 bases between them. The CDR3 loop reads CASSPRQVQETQYF. The CDR3 DNA reads TGTGCCAGCAGCCCTCGACAGGTGCAAGAGACCCAGTACTTC. The entire variable domain, with the rest obtained from reference TRBV7-2 and TRBJ2-5, is as follows: GAGVSQSPSNKVTEKGKDVELRCDPISGHTALYWYRQSLGQGLEFLIYFQGNSAPDKSGLPSDRFSAERTGGSVSTLTIQRTQQEDSAVYLCASSPRQVQETQYFGPGTRLLVL.

The rearrangement links TRBV28 to TRBJ1-1; weak D call: TRBD1 (5 bases). CDR1 is MDHEN and CDR2 is SYDVKM in the germline V gene. The CDR3 is made up of 18 amino acids. V gave up 7 bases and J gave up 1 base, with 25 bases separating them. The CDR3 spells CASNLGAGWAKANTEAFF. The CDR3 DNA follows: TGTGCCAGCAATCTTGGGGCAGGGTGGGCAAAAGCGAACACTGAAGCTTTCTTT.

This clonotype has more than one count but fewer than ten. The V call is TRBV18, the J call TRBJ2-5; D unclear. There are 14 residues in the CDR3. V lost 3 bases, J lost 0 bases, and 8 bases lay in between. Germline V gene sequence: CDR1 KGHSH, CDR2 LQKENI. CDR3 amino acids: CASSPRFDQETQYF. The CDR3 DNA follows: TGTGCCAGCTCACCTCGGTTTGACCAAGAGACCCAGTACTTC.

This clonotype has just a few counts. The J gene is TRBJ1-1, the V gene TRBV27; D remains unclear. CDR3 length: 12 amino acids. Trimming left V 9 bases short and J 1 base short, with 9 bases between. CDR1 and CDR2 from the germline V gene are MNHEY and SMNVEV (reference sequence). The CDR3 reads CAREGWNTEAFF. The CDR3 DNA reads as TGTGCCAGAGAGGGCTGGAACACTGAAGCTTTCTTT.

The V gene is TRBV20-1, the J gene TRBJ2-1; 9 positions match TRBD2. Germline V lookup: CDR1 DFQATT, CDR2 SNEGSKA (reference sequence). This CDR3 is 13 amino acids long. With V trimmed by 3 bases and J by 15 bases, 12 bases remained unmatched. The CDR3 sequence is CSASLGLAHHRFF. The CDR3 region has the DNA TGCAGTGCTAGTCTGGGACTAGCCCACCATCGGTTCTTC.

The sample holds many counts of this clonotype. J is TRBJ2-1 and V is TRBV7-9; 7 nucleotides line up with TRBD2. Germline CDR1 and CDR2: SEHNR and FQNEAQ (reference sequence). The trim removed 1 base at V and 2 bases at J, leaving 8 bases unmatched. The CDR3 is made up of 17 amino acids. For the CDR3, the DNA is TGTGCCAGCAGCTTAGTGTCGGCTAGCGGCACCTACAATGAGCAGTTCTTC. This gives the protein CASSLVSASGTYNEQFF.

This rearrangement joins TRBV7-2 to TRBJ2-1; D tentatively reads TRBD1 or TRBD2 (5 bases each). The CDR3 loop spans 15 amino acids. The ends were cut back, 5 bases at V and 2 bases at J, with 13 bases in the middle. CDR1 and CDR2 (germline): SGHTA, FQGNSA. The CDR3 DNA is TGTGCCAGCAGCCCGGGGACCACCCCCTACAATGAGCAGTTCTTC. This translates into CASSPGTTPYNEQFF.

The J gene is TRBJ1-1, the V gene TRBV7-9, with no clear D. The CDR3 covers 13 residues. CDR1 is SEHNR, CDR2 FQNEAQ, per germline (reference sequence). V was pared by 5 bases and J by 3 bases, with 10 bases between. CDR3 nucleotides: TGTGCCAGCAGCGTGGCGAGAGACACTGAAGCTTTCTTT. Amino acid sequence: CASSVARDTEAFF.

This chain joins TRBV7-2 and TRBJ1-1, with 9 bases matching TRBD1. The CDR3 has 15 amino acids. After removal of 5 bases from V and 7 bases from J, the junction contained 11 bases not matched to a gene. Germline V gives CDR1 SGHTA, CDR2 FQGNSA. CDR3 bases: TGTGCCAGCAGCCTCCGGGGGGACAGGGCAGATGAAGCTTTCTTT. This translates into CASSLRGDRADEAFF. Full variable domain (outside the CDR3, taken from reference TRBV7-2 and TRBJ1-1): GAGVSQSPSNKVTEKGKDVELRCDPISGHTALYWYRQSLGQGLEFLIYFQGNSAPDKSGLPSDRFSAERTGGSVSTLTIQRTQQEDSAVYLCASSLRGDRADEAFFGQGTRLTVV.